This T cell receptor (beta chain) was recovered during a study of spatial heterogeneity in lung cancer. Study-level results: At tumor resection, ubiquitous expanded TCRs were detected in blood more often than later.

The germline gives CDR1 SQVTM, CDR2 ANQGSEA. V gave up 4 bases and J gave up 7 bases; unmatched junction bases: 6. The CDR3 spans 13 residues. This clonotype was seen a few times. The antigen remains undetermined. Time point described: sample taken at primary tumor resection. Whole RNA obtained from tumor, nontumor lung or frozen PBMC underwent sequencing without sorting. TCRdb re-derived calls from the 5' RACE reads in MiXCR, one entry per CDR3 protein. In the table there are tens of thousands of distinct CDR3 sequences, 13% of which are singletons. The gene calls are TRBV29-1 and TRBJ1-5, with 8 bases aligning to TRBD1. The sequence was collected from a male donor with early-stage non-small cell lung cancer. The material was PBMCs, obtained at surgery. CDR3 sequence reads: CSVGQGLEQPQHF. In DNA, the CDR3 is TGCAGCGTTGGACAGGGGCTAGAACAGCCCCAGCATTTT.